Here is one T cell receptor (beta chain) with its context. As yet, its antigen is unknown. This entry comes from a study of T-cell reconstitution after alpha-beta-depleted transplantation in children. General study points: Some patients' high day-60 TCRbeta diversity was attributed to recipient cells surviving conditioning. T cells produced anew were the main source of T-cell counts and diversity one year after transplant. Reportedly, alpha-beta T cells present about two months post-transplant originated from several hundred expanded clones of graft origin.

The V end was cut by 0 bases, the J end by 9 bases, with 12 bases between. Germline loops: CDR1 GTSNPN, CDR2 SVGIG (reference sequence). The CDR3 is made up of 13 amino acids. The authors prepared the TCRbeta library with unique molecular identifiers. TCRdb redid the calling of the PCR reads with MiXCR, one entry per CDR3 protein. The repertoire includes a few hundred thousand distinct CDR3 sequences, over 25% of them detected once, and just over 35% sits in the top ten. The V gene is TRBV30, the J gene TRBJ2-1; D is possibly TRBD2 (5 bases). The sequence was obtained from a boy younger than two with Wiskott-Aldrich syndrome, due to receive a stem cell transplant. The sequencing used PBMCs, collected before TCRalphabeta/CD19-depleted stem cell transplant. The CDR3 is CAWSVWEPGEQFF. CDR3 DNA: TGTGCCTGGAGTGTCTGGGAGCCCGGTGAGCAGTTCTTC.